The 5 T cell receptor beta chains below all came from one sample that was sequenced in a study of regulatory T cells in long-lasting Graves disease. TCR beta libraries were built with iRepertoire HTBI primers and Arm-PCR of CDR3 regions. TCRdb analysed the multiplex PCR reads with MiXCR anew, one entry per CDR3 protein. In the table there are around 340,000 distinct CDR3 sequences, roughly a fifth of which are singletons. Time point reported: persistent/refractory GD, antithyroid drugs over 5 years with positive TRAb. There was RNA extracted from PBMCs, and the TCR library was made from it. Sequencing used peripheral blood mononuclear cells (PBMCs), obtained when the disease was refractory, from a patient treated with antithyroid drugs. All receptors come from a female donor with Graves disease.

In DNA, the CDR3 is TGTGCCAGCAGTTTCAGATCTTACTACGAGCAGTACTTC. Translation: CASSFRSYYEQYF. This chain connects TRBV27 to TRBJ2-7; D not certain. The V and J ends lost 3 bases and 3 bases respectively, with 9 bases between them. The length of the CDR3 is 13 residues. CDR1 and CDR2 (germline): MNHEY, SMNVEV (reference sequence).

The table lists this clonotype with many counts. V gene TRBV5-1 combines with J gene TRBJ1-1; 9 nucleotides line up with TRBD1. The CDR3 covers 15 residues. V gave up 4 bases and J gave up 8 bases; unmatched junction bases: 12. Germline V gives CDR1 SGHRS, CDR2 YFSETQ. The CDR3 DNA reads TGCGCCAGCAGCATGCAACAGGGGGCGCGCCCCGAAGCTTTCTTT. Translated: CASSMQQGARPEAFF.

This clonotype was observed a handful of times. This sequence joins TRBV7-9 and TRBJ1-4; D gene uncertain. The germline gives CDR1 SEHNR, CDR2 FQNEAQ (reference sequence). The CDR3 extends over 13 amino acids. V dropped 8 bases and J dropped 7 bases, with 14 bases sitting between them. CDR3 region: CASLPAVGEKLFF. Written as DNA, the CDR3 is TGTGCCAGCCTCCCCGCGGTGGGTGAAAAACTGTTTTTT. Complete variable domain (other parts from reference TRBV7-9 and TRBJ1-4): DTGVSQNPRHKITKRGQNVTFRCDPISEHNRLYWYRQTLGQGPEFLTYFQNEAQLEKSRLLSDRFSAERPKGSFSTLEIQRTEQGDSAMYLCASLPAVGEKLFFGSGTQLSVL.

This clonotype was detected many times. J is TRBJ1-5 and V is TRBV27, with D hard to call. The germline V gene has CDR1 MNHEY and CDR2 SMNVEV (reference sequence). V lost 4 bases, J lost 0 bases, and 10 bases lay in between. This CDR3 has 15 amino acids. CDR3 amino acids: CASSSAENSNQPQHF. The DNA for the CDR3 is TGTGCCAGCAGTTCCGCGGAAAATAGCAATCAGCCCCAGCATTTT.

This clonotype has ten or more counts. V gene TRBV7-2 combines with J gene TRBJ2-7; D ambiguous. Trimming shortened V by 5 bases and J by 3 bases, and 11 bases separated the two germline ends. This CDR3 spans 13 amino acids. Germline V gene sequence: CDR1 SGHTA, CDR2 FQGNSA. CDR3 sequence reads: CASSRGHNYEQYF. The CDR3 nucleotides are TGTGCCAGCAGCAGAGGTCATAACTACGAGCAGTACTTC.